The 17 T cell receptor beta chains reported below all come from one sample, sequenced in a study of CD8 T cells in ankylosing spondylitis. TCRdb re-derived calls from the 5' RACE reads in MiXCR, one entry per CDR3 protein. Of about 130,000 distinct CDR3 sequences listed, approximately 6.8% are singletons. Sequenced input: blood, either unsorted or a sorted T cell fraction (not recorded which). Every receptor here comes from a male donor with ankylosing spondylitis or in good health (not recorded which).

In this sample, this clonotype turned up many times. This rearrangement joins TRBV20-1 to TRBJ1-3; D is uncertain. Trimming cost V 6 bases and J 0 bases, with 12 bases left between them. Germline V gene data show CDR1 as DFQATT and CDR2 as SNEGSKA (reference sequence). The CDR3 spans 14 residues. The CDR3 protein is CSATRALSGNTIYF. The CDR3 DNA reads TGCAGTGCAACCCGGGCCCTCTCTGGAAACACCATATATTTT.

There are many counts of this clonotype. V and J are TRBV5-1 and TRBJ2-3, with D possibly being TRBD2 (5 bases). The CDR3 extends over 14 amino acids. V lost 0 bases to trimming and J lost 6 bases, with 11 bases between them. Germline CDR1 SGHRS, CDR2 YFSETQ. The CDR3 here is CASSLVLGVDTQYF. CDR3 bases: TGCGCCAGCAGCTTGGTACTAGGTGTGGATACGCAGTATTTT.

Many counts were recorded for this clonotype. The chain couples TRBV5-1 to TRBJ2-1; 10 nucleotides agree with TRBD2. V lost 1 base, J lost 6 bases, and 4 bases stayed unmatched. Germline values: CDR1 SGHRS, CDR2 YFSETQ. This CDR3 is built from 15 residues. CDR3 region: CASSLLAGASNEQFF. The CDR3 DNA is TGCGCCAGCAGCTTGCTAGCGGGAGCTTCCAATGAGCAGTTCTTC.

The chain carries TRBV7-9 and TRBJ1-1; D may be TRBD1 (6 bases). Trimming took off 5 bases at V and 1 base at J, with 11 bases between the two ends. CDR3 size: 14 residues. Germline loops: CDR1 SEHNR, CDR2 FQNEAQ (reference sequence). The CDR3 DNA reads TGTGCCAGCAGCGTACTGACAGGGAACACTGAAGCTTTCTTT. Its translation is CASSVLTGNTEAFF.

This clonotype showed up many times. The V and J genes are TRBV13 and TRBJ1-5; D gene uncertain. The length of the CDR3 is 15 residues. Germline CDR1 reads PRHDT; CDR2 reads FYEKMQ (reference sequence). The germline V and J ends were trimmed by 1 base and 0 bases, with 7 bases remaining between them. The CDR3, as DNA: TGTGCCAGCAGCTTAGCACAGATTAGCAATCAGCCCCAGCATTTT. Translation: CASSLAQISNQPQHF. Full variable domain (outside the CDR3, taken from reference TRBV13 and TRBJ1-5): AAGVIQSPRHLIKEKRETATLKCYPIPRHDTVYWYQQGPGQDPQFLISFYEKMQSDKGSIPDRFSAQQFSDYHSELNMSSLELGDSALYFCASSLAQISNQPQHFGDGTRLSIL.

This chain uses TRBV3-1 with TRBJ1-5; tentative D call: TRBD1 (5 bases). Germline CDR1 reads LGHDT; CDR2 reads YNNKEL (reference sequence). V dropped 3 bases and J dropped 13 bases, with 16 bases sitting between them. This CDR3 is 13 amino acids long. The CDR3 region is CASSQEVQWTQHF. In nucleotides, the CDR3 is TGTGCCAGCAGCCAGGAGGTCCAATGGACACAGCATTTT.

This clonotype was found many times. The CDR3 DNA is TGCAGTGCTAGAGACCGTCCGGGCGGTGAAAAACTGTTTTTT. It codes for CSARDRPGGEKLFF. The chain joins TRBV20-1 to TRBJ1-4; no clear D gene. Germline CDR1 and CDR2: DFQATT and SNEGSKA (reference sequence). This CDR3 comprises 14 residues. V gave up 0 bases and J gave up 7 bases, with 12 bases separating them.

The sample holds many counts of this clonotype. The chain combines TRBV28 with TRBJ2-2, with D possibly called TRBD1 or TRBD2 (6 bases each). This CDR3 region has 15 residues. Per germline, CDR1 MDHEN and CDR2 SYDVKM. V was shortened by 6 bases and J by 7 bases, with 18 bases between the two germline ends. CDR3 loop: CASSRGWRDIGELFF. The CDR3 nucleotides read TGTGCCAGCAGCCGAGGGTGGCGGGACATCGGGGAGCTGTTTTTT.

This clonotype has a count of ten or more. J is TRBJ1-2 and V is TRBV2, with D possibly being TRBD1 (5 bases). Germline V gene sequence: CDR1 SNHLY, CDR2 FYNNEI. This CDR3 is built from 14 residues. Trimming cost V 0 bases and J 4 bases, with 9 bases left between them. CDR3 in DNA: TGTGCCAGCAGTGAAGCGACAGTTGGCTATGGCTACACCTTC. This encodes CASSEATVGYGYTF.

This clonotype has a count of ten or more. The chain carries TRBV20-1 and TRBJ1-6; D is perhaps TRBD1 (6 bases). CDR1 and CDR2 from the germline V gene are DFQATT and SNEGSKA (reference sequence). V was pared by 2 bases and J by 2 bases, with 7 bases between. The CDR3 consists of 14 residues. CDR3 region: CSARRGTYNSPLHF. As DNA, the CDR3 is TGCAGTGCTAGAAGGGGGACCTATAATTCACCCCTCCACTTT.

The chain carries TRBV29-1 and TRBJ2-2, with 10 bases aligning to TRBD1. The CDR3 is made up of 15 amino acids. Germline CDR1 reads SQVTM; CDR2 reads ANQGSEA. V trimming: 6 bases; J trimming: 3 bases; junction bases outside the gene matches: 7. CDR3 region: CSVVTTGGYTGELFF. CDR3 coding DNA: TGCAGCGTCGTAACGACAGGGGGCTACACCGGGGAGCTGTTTTTT.

This chain uses TRBV6-1 with TRBJ2-7; D is undetermined. CDR1 and CDR2 from the germline V gene are MNHNS and SASEGT. The CDR3 covers 15 residues. The germline V and J ends were trimmed by 2 bases and 3 bases, with 14 bases remaining between them. The CDR3 is CASSEFGVLNYEQYF. The CDR3 bases are TGTGCCAGCAGTGAATTTGGGGTACTGAACTACGAGCAGTACTTC.

This clonotype was counted many times. The chain combines TRBV3-1 with TRBJ2-3; 8 bases align to TRBD2. CDR3 length equals 14 residues. Germline CDR1 is LGHDT and CDR2 is YNNKEL (reference sequence). V gave up 1 base and J gave up 7 bases; unmatched junction bases: 4. This CDR3 reads CASSQGGRSHTQYF. CDR3 sequence (DNA): TGTGCCAGCAGCCAAGGCGGGAGGTCCCATACGCAGTATTTT.

This clonotype was observed at least ten times. The chain has TRBV20-1 and TRBJ2-7; D ambiguous. The CDR3 covers 15 residues. Germline V lookup: CDR1 DFQATT, CDR2 SNEGSKA (reference sequence). Trimming took 5 bases from V and 1 from J, leaving 18 bases between them. CDR3 in amino acids: CSAAPYYVASYEQYF. The CDR3 bases are TGCAGTGCTGCACCCTACTATGTTGCGTCCTACGAGCAGTACTTC.

This clonotype has at least ten counts. This chain connects TRBV7-6 to TRBJ1-1; D might be TRBD1 (5 bases). This CDR3 is built from 14 residues. Trimming removed 5 bases at V and 4 bases at J, with 14 bases between. CDR1 is SGHVS and CDR2 is FNYEAQ in the germline V gene. CDR3 sequence: CASSPSGRGTEAFF. CDR3 DNA sequence: TGTGCCAGCAGCCCCTCAGGGAGGGGCACTGAAGCTTTCTTT.

This clonotype was observed at least ten times. The chain joins TRBV6-5 to TRBJ2-7, with D possibly matching TRBD2 (6 bases). The CDR3 length is 16 residues. The germline V gene has CDR1 MNHEY and CDR2 SVGAGI. The ends were cut back, 2 bases at V and 2 bases at J, with 16 bases in the middle. CDR3 nucleotide sequence: TGTGCCAGCAGTTACGGGAGGACGGTCCAACCCTACGAGCAGTACTTC. Translation gives CASSYGRTVQPYEQYF.

This clonotype was seen at least ten times. The rearrangement uses TRBV28 and TRBJ1-6; perhaps TRBD1 as D (6 bases). In germline, CDR1 is MDHEN, CDR2 SYDVKM. The V gene lost 6 bases and the J gene lost 10 bases, with 16 bases spanning the gap. This CDR3 comprises 14 residues. The CDR3 DNA sequence: TGTGCCAGCAGGCACTCGGACAGTGGATCACCCCTCCACTTT. It codes for CASRHSDSGSPLHF.